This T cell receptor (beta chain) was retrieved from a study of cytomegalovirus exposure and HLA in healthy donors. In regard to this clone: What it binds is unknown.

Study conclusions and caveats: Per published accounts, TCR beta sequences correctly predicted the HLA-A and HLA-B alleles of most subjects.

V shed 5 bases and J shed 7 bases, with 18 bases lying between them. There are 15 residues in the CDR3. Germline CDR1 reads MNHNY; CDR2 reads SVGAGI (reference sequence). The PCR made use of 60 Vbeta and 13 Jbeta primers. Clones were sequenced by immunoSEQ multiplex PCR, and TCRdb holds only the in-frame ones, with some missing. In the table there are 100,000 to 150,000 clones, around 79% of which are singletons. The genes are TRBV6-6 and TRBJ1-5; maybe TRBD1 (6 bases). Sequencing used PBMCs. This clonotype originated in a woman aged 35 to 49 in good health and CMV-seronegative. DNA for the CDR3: TGTGCCAGCAGTCACCCGGACAGCGCCGGGCAGCCCCAGCATTTT. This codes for CASSHPDSAGQPQHF.